Sequencing of this T cell receptor beta chain was carried out in a study of T-cell memory formation after mild COVID-19 (dated by TCRdb to about 2021). Looking at the study overall: Most TCR sequence clusters were specific to one of the two donors. In a couple of donors, T-cell clones that expanded and contracted after mild COVID-19 were followed by sequencing TCRalpha and TCRbeta repertoires longitudinally. Two young, previously healthy adult volunteers, one female and one male, were included in the cohort. General study outcomes and caveats: Contracting CD4+ clones were located mainly in the CM and EM memory subsets, whereas CD8+ clones were found to be enriched in EMRA. Only two mild cases were covered by the study, and larger cohorts that include severe cases with pre-infection samples were considered necessary. From day 15 to 85, contracting clones showed balanced CD4/CD8 phenotypes, whereas a second wave of clones that expanded from day 15 to 37 leaned towards CD4+. Whether the second-wave clones peaking on day 37 were SARS-CoV-2 specific was not confirmed. Some responding clones were found in pre-infection memory, which suggests that pre-existing cross-reactive memory T cells took part in the SARS-CoV-2 response.

Sequencing took place on an Illumina NovaSeq 6000. cDNA libraries for TCRalpha and TCRbeta were prepared by 5'RACE using constant-segment primers, with sample barcodes and unique molecular identifiers added. RNA was extracted from every sample with Trizol reagent. Amplification of the libraries took two PCR steps, and the second step added a second sample barcode plus Illumina TruSeq adapters. The libraries were sequenced on an Illumina NovaSeq using 2 x 150 bp paired-end reads. From the authors' description of their analysis: Reads were demultiplexed and collapsed into UMI-guided consensus sequences with migec v1.2.7. With mixcr v2.1.11, UMI consensuses were aligned to TRA and TRB V and J templates and assembled into clonotypes. A clonotype was counted as expanded or contracted only if both edgeR and NoisET called the change significant, with noise models trained on biological replicates. edgeR calls used a false discovery rate-adjusted p below 0.01 and a log2 fold-change threshold of 1. As an exploratory analysis of dynamics, max-normalized trajectories of the 1000 most abundant clonotypes were examined with PCA combined with hierarchical clustering. Separately sequenced CD4+ and CD8+ repertoires were used to assign a CD4 or CD8 phenotype to each responding clone. The public sequencing data were trimmed at Q25 with fastp and processed into clonotypes with MiXCR by TCRdb, which kept only in-frame beta chains. Rows merge per CDR3 protein into single entries with the most common DNA and genes. The V and J calls come from TCRdb's annotation, not from the publication. The sample records around 320,000 distinct CDR3 sequences, 14% of which are singletons. Around 20% of the sample rests with the top ten.

Ficoll-Paque density gradient centrifugation was the method used to isolate PBMCs. This clonotype was counted only a few times. This clone's antigen is unknown. Base qualities were left out, and no much larger clone turns up one base away. According to the germline V gene (reference sequence), CDR1 reads DFQATT and CDR2 reads SNEGSKA. V is pruned by 3 bases and J by 1 base, leaving 5 bases of the junction without a gene match. The CDR3, from cysteine to phenylalanine, totals 14 residues. Just CDR3 DNA is preserved here, 42 bases in frame from base 1. What was sequenced was PBMCs or a T cell subset sorted from them (not recorded which). This sequence originates from a man between 18 and 29 years old who had mild COVID-19 (a few samples of this study predate the infection). The sample titles of this study are shuffled in the database, so cell type and time point are left out; the donor was told from shared clones. In this chain, TRBV20-1 is recombined with TRBJ1-1, with TRBD1 matching 7 junction bases. The nucleotide sequence reads as follows: TGCAGTGCTAGGGGGGACAGCTGGAACACTGAAGCTTTCTTT. Its product reads: CSARGDSWNTEAFF.